The clone carrying this TCR beta chain appeared once. The antigen remains unidentified. The data belong to a study of T cells in Graves' hyperthyroidism and ophthalmopathy. Amplification of TCR beta CDR3 regions was performed using RNA transcripts as template. The TCR CDR3 was amplified in a first-round RT-PCR using the HTBI primer set. TCRdb re-analysed the multiplex PCR reads in MiXCR, keeping a single row per CDR3 protein. The sample includes around 540,000 distinct CDR3 sequences, about 45% seen only once; the top ten take approximately 8.2%. General study results and limits: Stable hyperthyroidism and ophthalmopathy were separated using 13 V-J signatures. Before onset, by a median of 6.5 months, the model predicted ophthalmopathy.

CDR1 and CDR2 (germline): SGDLS, YYNGEE. Trimming removed 4 bases from V and 4 bases from J; junction bases left unmatched: 11. This CDR3 spans 16 amino acids. This TCR derives from a woman aged 18 to 35 with Graves' hyperthyroidism. Sequencing used peripheral blood or thyroid tissue (not recorded which). This sequence joins TRBV9 and TRBJ2-7; 10 bases match TRBD1. This CDR3 reads CASSPTGTGAGYEQYF. The DNA of the CDR3 is TGTGCCAGCAGCCCAACCGGGACAGGGGCGGGGTACGAGCAGTACTTC.